The T cell receptor beta chain under discussion was sequenced for a study of T cells after yellow fever vaccination. Broader study findings: Abundant contaminating clonotypes from the bulk population could appear in FACS-sorted repertoires.

As concerns this clonotype: Its antigen remains unidentified.

The TCR cDNA carried a universal primer site and UMIs from 5'RACE template switching. TCRdb re-called the 5' RACE reads with MiXCR, one entry per CDR3 protein. The profile shows a few hundred thousand distinct CDR3 sequences, 8.5% to 10% of them singletons. Specimen: CD4+ T cells sorted from PBMCs, collected 5 days after the yellow fever booster vaccination. The sequence derives from a man younger than 35 who received the YFV17D yellow fever vaccine.

DNA for the CDR3: TGTGCCAGCAGCTTAGATACAGGGGTCTCCACCTTC. It specifies CASSLDTGVSTF. The gene calls are TRBV7-2 and TRBJ1-2, with 7 bases matching TRBD1. The CDR3 consists of 12 residues. CDR1 is SGHTA, CDR2 FQGNSA, per germline. The junction had 6 bases not matched to a gene; V was cut back by 1 base and J by 13 bases.